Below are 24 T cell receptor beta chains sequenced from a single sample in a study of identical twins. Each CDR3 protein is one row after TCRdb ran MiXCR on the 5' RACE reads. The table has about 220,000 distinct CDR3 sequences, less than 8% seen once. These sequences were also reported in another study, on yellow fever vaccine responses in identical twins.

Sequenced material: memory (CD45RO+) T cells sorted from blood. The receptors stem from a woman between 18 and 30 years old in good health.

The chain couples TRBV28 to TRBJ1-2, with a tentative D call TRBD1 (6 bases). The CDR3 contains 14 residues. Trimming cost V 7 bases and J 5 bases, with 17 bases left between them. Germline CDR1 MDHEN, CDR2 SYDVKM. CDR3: CASIPSGGSYGYTF. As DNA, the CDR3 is TGTGCCAGCATCCCATCGGGGGGCAGTTATGGCTACACCTTC.

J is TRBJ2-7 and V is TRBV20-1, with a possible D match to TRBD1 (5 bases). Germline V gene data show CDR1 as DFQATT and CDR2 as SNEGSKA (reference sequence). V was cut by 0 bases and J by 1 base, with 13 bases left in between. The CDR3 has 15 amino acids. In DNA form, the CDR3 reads TGCAGTGCTAGAGAAACGAAAGGGGCTTCCTACGAGCAGTACTTC. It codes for CSARETKGASYEQYF.

The CDR3 region is CASSQDRRHGEETQYF. CDR3 bases: TGTGCCAGCAGCCAAGACCGTCGGCATGGAGAAGAGACCCAGTACTTC. The V and J genes are TRBV3-1 and TRBJ2-5; D unresolved. CDR3 length: 16 residues. The germline V and J ends were trimmed by 0 bases and 3 bases, with 14 bases remaining between them. CDR1 LGHDT and CDR2 YNNKEL come from the germline V gene (reference sequence).

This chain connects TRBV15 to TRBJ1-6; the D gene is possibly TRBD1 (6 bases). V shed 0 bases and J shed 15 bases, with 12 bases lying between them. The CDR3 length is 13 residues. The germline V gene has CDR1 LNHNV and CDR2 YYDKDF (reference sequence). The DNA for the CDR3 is TGTGCCACCAGCAGAGATAAAACAGGGCTCCTCCACTTT. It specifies CATSRDKTGLLHF.

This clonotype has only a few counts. CDR3: CASSSDVANYGYTF. The CDR3 DNA follows: TGTGCCAGCAGCTCGGACGTTGCTAACTATGGCTACACCTTC. The rearrangement links TRBV7-9 to TRBJ1-2; D is ambiguous. Per the germline V gene, CDR1 is SEHNR and CDR2 is FQNEAQ (reference sequence). Trimming cost V 4 bases and J 0 bases, with 9 bases left between them. This CDR3 has 14 amino acids. Together with reference TRBV7-9 and TRBJ1-2, the CDR3 gives the full variable domain: DTGVSQNPRHKITKRGQNVTFRCDPISEHNRLYWYRQTLGQGPEFLTYFQNEAQLEKSRLLSDRFSAERPKGSFSTLEIQRTEQGDSAMYLCASSSDVANYGYTFGSGTRLTVV.

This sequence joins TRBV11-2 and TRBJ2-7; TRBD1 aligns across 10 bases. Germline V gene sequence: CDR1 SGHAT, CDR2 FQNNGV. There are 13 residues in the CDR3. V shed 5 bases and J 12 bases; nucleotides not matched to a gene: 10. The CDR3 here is CASSQRGTGERYF. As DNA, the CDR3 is TGTGCCAGCAGCCAACGGGGGACAGGGGAAAGGTACTTC.

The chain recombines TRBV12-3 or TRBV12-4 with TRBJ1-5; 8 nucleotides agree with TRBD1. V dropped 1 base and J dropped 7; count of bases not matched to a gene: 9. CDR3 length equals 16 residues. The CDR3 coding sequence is TGTGCCAGCAGTTTAGGTGGCAGGGGGCGCGGGCAGCCCCAGCATTTT. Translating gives CASSLGGRGRGQPQHF.

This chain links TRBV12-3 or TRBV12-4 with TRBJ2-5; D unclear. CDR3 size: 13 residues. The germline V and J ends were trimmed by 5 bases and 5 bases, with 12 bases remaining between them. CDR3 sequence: CASSPEAWETQYF. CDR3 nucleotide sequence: TGTGCCAGCAGTCCAGAGGCGTGGGAGACCCAGTACTTC.

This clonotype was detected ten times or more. The CDR3 protein is CSARLAGALTNNEQFF. CDR3 nucleotide sequence: TGCAGTGCTAGACTAGCGGGGGCCTTAACCAACAATGAGCAGTTCTTC. This chain uses TRBV20-1 with TRBJ2-1; 10 positions agree with TRBD2. CDR3 length: 16 residues. Trimming took 2 bases from V and 5 from J; bases not matched to a gene: 9. Germline V gene data show CDR1 as DFQATT and CDR2 as SNEGSKA (reference sequence).

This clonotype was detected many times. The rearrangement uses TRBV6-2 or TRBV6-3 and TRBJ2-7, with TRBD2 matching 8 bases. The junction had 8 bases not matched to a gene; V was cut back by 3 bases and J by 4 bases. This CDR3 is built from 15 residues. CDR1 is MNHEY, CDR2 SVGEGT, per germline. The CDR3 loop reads CASSYRSGSGYEQYF. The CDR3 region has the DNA TGTGCCAGCAGTTATCGGAGCGGGAGTGGATACGAGCAGTACTTC.

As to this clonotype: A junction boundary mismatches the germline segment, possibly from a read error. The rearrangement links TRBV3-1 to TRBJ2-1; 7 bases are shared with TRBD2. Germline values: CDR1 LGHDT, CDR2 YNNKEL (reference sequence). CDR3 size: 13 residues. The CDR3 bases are TGTGCCAGCAGCCTCCTTAGCGGGCCTCCGGGGGTCTTC. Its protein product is CASSLLSGPPGVF.

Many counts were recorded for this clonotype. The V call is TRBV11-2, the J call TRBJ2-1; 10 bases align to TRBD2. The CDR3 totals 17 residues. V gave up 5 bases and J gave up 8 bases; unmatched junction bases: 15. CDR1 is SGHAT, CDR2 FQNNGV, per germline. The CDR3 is CASSPLAGYSGHDEQFF. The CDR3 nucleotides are TGTGCCAGCAGCCCACTAGCGGGATACAGTGGCCACGATGAGCAGTTCTTC.

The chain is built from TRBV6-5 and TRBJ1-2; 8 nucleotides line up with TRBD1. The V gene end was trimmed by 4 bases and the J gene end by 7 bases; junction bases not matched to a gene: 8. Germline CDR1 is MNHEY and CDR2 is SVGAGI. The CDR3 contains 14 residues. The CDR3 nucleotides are TGTGCCAGCAGTTTGCCTCAGGGGGCGCTTGGCTACACCTTC. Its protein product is CASSLPQGALGYTF.

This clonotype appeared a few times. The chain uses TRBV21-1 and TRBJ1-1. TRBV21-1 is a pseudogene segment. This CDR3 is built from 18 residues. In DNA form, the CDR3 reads TGTGCCAGCAGCAAAGCGAGGTATTGGAGGGGCCCGGGGACTGAAGCTTTCTTT. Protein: CASSKARYWRGPGTEAFF.

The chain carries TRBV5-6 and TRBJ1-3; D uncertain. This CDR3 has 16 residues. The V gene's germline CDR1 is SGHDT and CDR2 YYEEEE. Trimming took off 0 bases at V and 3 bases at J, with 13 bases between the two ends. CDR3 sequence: CASSLGPRAVGNTIYF. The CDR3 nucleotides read TGTGCCAGCAGCTTGGGCCCCCGAGCCGTTGGAAACACCATATATTTT.

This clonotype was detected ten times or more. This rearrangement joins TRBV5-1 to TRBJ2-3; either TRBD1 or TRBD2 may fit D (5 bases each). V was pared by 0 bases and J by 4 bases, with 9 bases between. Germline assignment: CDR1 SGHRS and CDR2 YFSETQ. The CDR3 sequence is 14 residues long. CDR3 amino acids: CASSLGGGPDTQYF. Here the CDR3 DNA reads TGCGCCAGCAGCTTGGGGGGCGGGCCAGATACGCAGTATTTT.

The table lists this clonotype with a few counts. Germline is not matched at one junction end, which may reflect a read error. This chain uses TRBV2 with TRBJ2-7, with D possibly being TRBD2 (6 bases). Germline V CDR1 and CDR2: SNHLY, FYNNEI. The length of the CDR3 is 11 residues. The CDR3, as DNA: TGTGCCAGCAGTCTGGGGGACTGGCTTTCGTTT. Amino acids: CASSLGDWLSF.

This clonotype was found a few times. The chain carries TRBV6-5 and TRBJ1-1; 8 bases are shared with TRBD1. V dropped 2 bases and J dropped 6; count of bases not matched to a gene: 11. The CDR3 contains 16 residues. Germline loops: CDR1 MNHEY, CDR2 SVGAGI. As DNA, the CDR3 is TGTGCCAGCAGTTACGCAAGAGGACAGGGAGGCTCTGAAGCTTTCTTT. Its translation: CASSYARGQGGSEAFF.

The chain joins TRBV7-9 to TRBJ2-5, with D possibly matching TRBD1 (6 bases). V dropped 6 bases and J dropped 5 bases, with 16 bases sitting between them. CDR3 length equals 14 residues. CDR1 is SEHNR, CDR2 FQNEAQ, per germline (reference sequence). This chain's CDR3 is CASSSSGAAETQYF. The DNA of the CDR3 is TGTGCCAGCAGTAGCTCAGGGGCGGCTGAGACCCAGTACTTC.

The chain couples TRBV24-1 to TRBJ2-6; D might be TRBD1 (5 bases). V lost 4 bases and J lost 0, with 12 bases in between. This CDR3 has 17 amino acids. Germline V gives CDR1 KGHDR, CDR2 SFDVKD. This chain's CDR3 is CATSDPTVSSGANVLTF. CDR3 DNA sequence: TGTGCCACCAGTGACCCGACAGTAAGCTCTGGGGCCAACGTCCTGACTTTC.

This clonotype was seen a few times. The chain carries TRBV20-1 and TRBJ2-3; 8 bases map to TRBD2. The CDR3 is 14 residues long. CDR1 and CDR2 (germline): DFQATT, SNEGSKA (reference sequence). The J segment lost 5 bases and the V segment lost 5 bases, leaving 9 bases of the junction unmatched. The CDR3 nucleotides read TGCAGTGCTGGGCTACTAGCGGAAAAAGATACGCAGTATTTT. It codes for CSAGLLAEKDTQYF.

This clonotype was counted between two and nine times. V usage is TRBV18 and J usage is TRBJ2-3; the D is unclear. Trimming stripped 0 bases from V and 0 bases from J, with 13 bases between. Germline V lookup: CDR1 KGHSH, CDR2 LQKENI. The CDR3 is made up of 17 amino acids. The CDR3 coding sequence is TGTGCCAGCTCACCACCTAGACACGGAACTAGCACAGATACGCAGTATTTT. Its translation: CASSPPRHGTSTDTQYF. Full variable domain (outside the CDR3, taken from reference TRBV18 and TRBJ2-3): NAGVMQNPRHLVRRRGQEARLRCSPMKGHSHVYWYRQLPEEGLKFMVYLQKENIIDESGMPKERFSAEFPKEGPSILRIQQVVRGDSAAYFCASSPPRHGTSTDTQYFGPGTRLTVL.

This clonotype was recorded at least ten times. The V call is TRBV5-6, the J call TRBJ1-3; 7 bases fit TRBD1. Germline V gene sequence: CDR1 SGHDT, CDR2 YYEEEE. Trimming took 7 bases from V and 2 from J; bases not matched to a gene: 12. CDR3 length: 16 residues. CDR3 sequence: CASGGMGQFAGNTIYF. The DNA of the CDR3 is TGTGCCAGCGGGGGTATGGGACAGTTTGCTGGAAACACCATATATTTT.

DNA for the CDR3: TGTGCCAGCAGTTACGGGCGGGGGGCTGGAGATACGCAGTATTTT. As protein: CASSYGRGAGDTQYF. This chain joins TRBV6-5 and TRBJ2-3; 8 bases fit TRBD2. The CDR3 is 15 residues long. Germline V gives CDR1 MNHEY, CDR2 SVGAGI. The V segment lost 2 bases and the J segment 5 bases; nucleotides outside the gene matches: 6.